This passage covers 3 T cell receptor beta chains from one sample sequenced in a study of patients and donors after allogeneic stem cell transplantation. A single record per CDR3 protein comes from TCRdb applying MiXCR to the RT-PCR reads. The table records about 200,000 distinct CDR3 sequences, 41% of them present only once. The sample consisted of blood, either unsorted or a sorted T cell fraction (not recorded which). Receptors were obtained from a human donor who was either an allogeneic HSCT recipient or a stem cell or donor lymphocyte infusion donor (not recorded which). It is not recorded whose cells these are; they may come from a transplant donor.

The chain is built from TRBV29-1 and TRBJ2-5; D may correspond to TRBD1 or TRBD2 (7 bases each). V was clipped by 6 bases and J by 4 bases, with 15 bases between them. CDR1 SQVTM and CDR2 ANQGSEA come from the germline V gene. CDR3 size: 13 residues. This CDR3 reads CSVLQRDRETQYF. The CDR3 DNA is TGCAGCGTATTGCAGCGGGACAGAGAGACCCAGTACTTC.

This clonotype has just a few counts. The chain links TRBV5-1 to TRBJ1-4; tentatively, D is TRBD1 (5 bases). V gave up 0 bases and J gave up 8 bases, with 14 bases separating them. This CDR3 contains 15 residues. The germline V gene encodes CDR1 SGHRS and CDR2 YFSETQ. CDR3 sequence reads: CASSLVGGAGEKLFF. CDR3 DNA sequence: TGCGCCAGCAGCTTGGTCGGGGGAGCAGGGGAAAAACTGTTTTTT.

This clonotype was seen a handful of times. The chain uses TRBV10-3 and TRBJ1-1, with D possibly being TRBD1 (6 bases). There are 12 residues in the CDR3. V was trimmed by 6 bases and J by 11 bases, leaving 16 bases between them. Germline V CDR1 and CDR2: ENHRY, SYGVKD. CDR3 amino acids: CAISPTGLRAFF. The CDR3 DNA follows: TGTGCCATCAGCCCTACAGGGTTGCGGGCTTTCTTT.